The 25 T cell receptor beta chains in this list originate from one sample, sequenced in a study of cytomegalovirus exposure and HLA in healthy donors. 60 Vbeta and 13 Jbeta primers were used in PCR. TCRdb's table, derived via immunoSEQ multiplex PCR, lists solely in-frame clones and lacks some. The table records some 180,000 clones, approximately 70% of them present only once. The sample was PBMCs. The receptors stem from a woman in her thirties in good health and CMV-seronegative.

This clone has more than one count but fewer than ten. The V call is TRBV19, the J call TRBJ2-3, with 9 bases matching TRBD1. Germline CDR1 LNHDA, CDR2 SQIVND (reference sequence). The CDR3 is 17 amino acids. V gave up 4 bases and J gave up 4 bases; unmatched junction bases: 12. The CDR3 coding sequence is TGTGCCAGTAGTAGGAGGACAGGGGAGCAGCGGGCAGATACGCAGTATTTT. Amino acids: CASSRRTGEQRADTQYF. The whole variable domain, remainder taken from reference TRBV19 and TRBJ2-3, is DGGITQSPKYLFRKEGQNVTLSCEQNLNHDAMYWYRQDPGQGLRLIYYSQIVNDFQKGDIAEGYSVSREKKESFPLTVTSAQKNPTAFYLCASSRRTGEQRADTQYFGPGTRLTVL.

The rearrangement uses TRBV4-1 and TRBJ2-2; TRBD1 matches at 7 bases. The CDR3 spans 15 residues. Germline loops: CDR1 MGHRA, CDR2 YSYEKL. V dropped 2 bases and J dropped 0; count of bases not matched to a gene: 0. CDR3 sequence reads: CASSQQGANTGELFF. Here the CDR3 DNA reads TGCGCCAGCAGCCAACAGGGGGCGAACACCGGGGAGCTGTTTTTT.

CDR3 sequence reads: CASSQDRGLGGRPKNIQYF. The DNA for the CDR3 is TGCGCCAGCAGCCAAGATAGGGGTTTAGGCGGGAGGCCCAAAAACATTCAGTACTTC. V and J are TRBV4-3 and TRBJ2-4; 8 bases line up with TRBD2. Germline V CDR1 and CDR2: LGHNA, YSLEER. J gave up 2 bases and V 0 bases, and 12 bases lay outside the gene matches. The CDR3 covers 19 residues.

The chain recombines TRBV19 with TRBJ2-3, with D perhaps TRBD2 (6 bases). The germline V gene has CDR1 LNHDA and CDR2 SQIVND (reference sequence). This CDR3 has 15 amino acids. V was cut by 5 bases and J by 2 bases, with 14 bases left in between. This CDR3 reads CASSFTSWDTDTQYF. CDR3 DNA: TGTGCCAGTAGTTTCACTAGCTGGGACACAGATACGCAGTATTTT. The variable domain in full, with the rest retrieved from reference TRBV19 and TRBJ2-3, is DGGITQSPKYLFRKEGQNVTLSCEQNLNHDAMYWYRQDPGQGLRLIYYSQIVNDFQKGDIAEGYSVSREKKESFPLTVTSAQKNPTAFYLCASSFTSWDTDTQYFGPGTRLTVL.

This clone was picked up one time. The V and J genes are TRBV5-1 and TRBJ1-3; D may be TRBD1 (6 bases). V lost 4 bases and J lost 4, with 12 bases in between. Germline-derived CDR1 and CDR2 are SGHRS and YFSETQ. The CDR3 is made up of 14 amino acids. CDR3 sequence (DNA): TGCGCCAGCAGCCACAGGGAGGGCGGAAACACCATATATTTT. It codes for CASSHREGGNTIYF.

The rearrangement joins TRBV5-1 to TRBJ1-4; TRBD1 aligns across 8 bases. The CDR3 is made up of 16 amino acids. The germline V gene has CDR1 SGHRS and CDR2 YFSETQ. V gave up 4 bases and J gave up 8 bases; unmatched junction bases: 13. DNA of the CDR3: TGCGCCAGCAGCACCCAGGGGGCATGGGAGTACGAAAAACTGTTTTTT. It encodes CASSTQGAWEYEKLFF.

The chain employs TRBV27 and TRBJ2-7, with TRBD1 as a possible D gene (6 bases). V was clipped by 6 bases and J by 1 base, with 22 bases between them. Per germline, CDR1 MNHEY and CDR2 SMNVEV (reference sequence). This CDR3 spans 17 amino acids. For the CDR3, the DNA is TGTGCCAGCAGCCCATTGCGGACGCGACAGGTATCCTACGAGCAGTACTTC. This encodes CASSPLRTRQVSYEQYF.

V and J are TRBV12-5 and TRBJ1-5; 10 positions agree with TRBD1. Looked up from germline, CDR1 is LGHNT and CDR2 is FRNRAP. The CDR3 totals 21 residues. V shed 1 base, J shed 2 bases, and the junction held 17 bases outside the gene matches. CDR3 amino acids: CASGLAQYRDRGGRGNQPQHF. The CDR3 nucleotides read TGTGCTAGTGGTTTGGCCCAATACCGGGACAGGGGAGGTCGAGGCAATCAGCCCCAGCATTTT. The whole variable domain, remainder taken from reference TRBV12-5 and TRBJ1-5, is DARVTQTPRHKVTEMGQEVTMRCQPILGHNTVFWYRQTMMQGLELLAYFRNRAPLDDSGMPKDRFSAEMPDATLATLKIQPSEPRDSAVYFCASGLAQYRDRGGRGNQPQHFGDGTRLSIL.

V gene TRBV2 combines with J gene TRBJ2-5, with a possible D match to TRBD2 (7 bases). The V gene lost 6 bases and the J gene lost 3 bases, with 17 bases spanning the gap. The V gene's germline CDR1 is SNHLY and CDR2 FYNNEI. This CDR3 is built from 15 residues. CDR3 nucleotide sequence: TGTGCCAGCAGCCTGGGGGGGCGGGGCGAAGAGACCCAGTACTTC. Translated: CASSLGGRGEETQYF.

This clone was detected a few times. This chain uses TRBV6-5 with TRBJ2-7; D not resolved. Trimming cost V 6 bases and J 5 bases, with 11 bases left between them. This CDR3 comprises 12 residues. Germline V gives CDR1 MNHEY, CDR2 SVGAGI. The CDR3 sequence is CASRSASDEQYF. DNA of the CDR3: TGTGCCAGCAGATCCGCTAGTGACGAGCAGTACTTC.

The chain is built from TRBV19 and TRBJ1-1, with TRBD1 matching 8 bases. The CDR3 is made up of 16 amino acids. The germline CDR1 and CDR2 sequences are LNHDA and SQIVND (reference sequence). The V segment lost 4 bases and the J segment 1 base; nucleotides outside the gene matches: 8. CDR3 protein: CASSRNRGIENTEAFF. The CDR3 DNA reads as TGTGCCAGTAGTAGAAACAGGGGGATCGAGAACACTGAAGCTTTCTTT.

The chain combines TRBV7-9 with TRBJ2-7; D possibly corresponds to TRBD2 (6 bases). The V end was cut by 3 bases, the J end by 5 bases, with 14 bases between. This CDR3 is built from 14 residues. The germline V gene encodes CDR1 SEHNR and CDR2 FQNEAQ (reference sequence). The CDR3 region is CASSLRGGDDEQYF. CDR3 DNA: TGTGCCAGCAGCTTGCGGGGCGGGGACGACGAGCAGTACTTC.

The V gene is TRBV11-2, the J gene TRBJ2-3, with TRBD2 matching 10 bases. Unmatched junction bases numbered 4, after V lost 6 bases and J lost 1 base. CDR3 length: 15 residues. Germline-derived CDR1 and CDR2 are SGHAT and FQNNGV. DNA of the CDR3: TGTGCCAGCAGTAGGAGCGGGAGGGGCACAGATACGCAGTATTTT. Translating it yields CASSRSGRGTDTQYF. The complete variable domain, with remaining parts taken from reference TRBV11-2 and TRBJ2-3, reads EAGVAQSPRYKIIEKRQSVAFWCNPISGHATLYWYQQILGQGPKLLIQFQNNGVVDDSQLPKDRFSAERLKGVDSTLKIQPAKLEDSAVYLCASSRSGRGTDTQYFGPGTRLTVL.

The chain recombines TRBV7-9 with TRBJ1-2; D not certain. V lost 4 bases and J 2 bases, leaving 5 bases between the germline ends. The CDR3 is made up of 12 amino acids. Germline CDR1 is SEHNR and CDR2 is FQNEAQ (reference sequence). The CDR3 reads CASSSLNYGYTF. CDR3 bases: TGTGCCAGCAGCTCCCTGAACTATGGCTACACCTTC.

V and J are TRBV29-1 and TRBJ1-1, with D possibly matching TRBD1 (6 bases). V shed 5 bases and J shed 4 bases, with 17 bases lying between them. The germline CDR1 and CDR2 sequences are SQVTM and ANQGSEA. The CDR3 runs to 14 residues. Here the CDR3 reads CSVPRGGTGTEAFF. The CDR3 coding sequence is TGCAGCGTTCCCAGAGGGGGAACGGGCACTGAAGCTTTCTTT.

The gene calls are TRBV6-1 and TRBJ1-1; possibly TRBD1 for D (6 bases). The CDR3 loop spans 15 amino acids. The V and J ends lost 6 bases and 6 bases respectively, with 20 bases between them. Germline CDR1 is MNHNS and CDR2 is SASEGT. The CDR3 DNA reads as TGTGCCAGCAGAATCACGGCCAGGGGATCCTCTGAAGCTTTCTTT. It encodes CASRITARGSSEAFF.

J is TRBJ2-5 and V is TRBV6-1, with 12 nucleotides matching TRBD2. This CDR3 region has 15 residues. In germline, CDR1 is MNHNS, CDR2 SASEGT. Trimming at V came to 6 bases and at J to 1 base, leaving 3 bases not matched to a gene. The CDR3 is CASSLLAGGQETQYF. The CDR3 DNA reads TGTGCCAGCAGCCTACTAGCGGGAGGCCAAGAGACCCAGTACTTC.

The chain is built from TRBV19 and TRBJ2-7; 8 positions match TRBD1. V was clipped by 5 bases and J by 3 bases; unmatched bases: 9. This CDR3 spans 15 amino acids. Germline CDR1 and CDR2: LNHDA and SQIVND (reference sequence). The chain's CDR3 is CASSHTGGGLYEQYF. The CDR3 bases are TGTGCCAGTAGTCATACAGGGGGAGGACTCTACGAGCAGTACTTC.

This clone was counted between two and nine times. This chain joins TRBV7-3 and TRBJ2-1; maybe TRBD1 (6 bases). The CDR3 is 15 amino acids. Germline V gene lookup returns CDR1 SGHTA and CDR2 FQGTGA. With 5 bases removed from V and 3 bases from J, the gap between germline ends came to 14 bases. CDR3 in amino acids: CASSLGQLNYNEQFF. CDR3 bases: TGTGCCAGCAGCCTTGGACAGCTTAACTACAATGAGCAGTTCTTC.

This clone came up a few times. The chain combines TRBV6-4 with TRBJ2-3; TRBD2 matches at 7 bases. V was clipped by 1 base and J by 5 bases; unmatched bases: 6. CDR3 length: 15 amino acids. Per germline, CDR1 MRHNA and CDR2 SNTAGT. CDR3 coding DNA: TGTGCCAGCAGTGACTATGGGCGCGGGGGAGATACGCAGTATTTT. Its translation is CASSDYGRGGDTQYF.

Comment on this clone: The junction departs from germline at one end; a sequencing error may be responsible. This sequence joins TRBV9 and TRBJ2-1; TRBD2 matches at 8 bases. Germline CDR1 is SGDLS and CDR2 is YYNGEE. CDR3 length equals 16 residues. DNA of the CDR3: TGTGCCAGCAGCGTATTCGGCGGGGGGCCCTACGATGAGCAGTTCTTC. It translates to CASSVFGGGPYDEQFF.

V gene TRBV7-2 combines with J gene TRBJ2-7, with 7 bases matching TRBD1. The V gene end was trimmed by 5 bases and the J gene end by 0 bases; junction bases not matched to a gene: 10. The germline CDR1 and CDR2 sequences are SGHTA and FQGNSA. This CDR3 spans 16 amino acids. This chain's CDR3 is CASSLPRDRLSYEQYF. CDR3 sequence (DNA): TGTGCCAGCAGCCTACCCAGGGACAGACTCTCCTACGAGCAGTACTTC.

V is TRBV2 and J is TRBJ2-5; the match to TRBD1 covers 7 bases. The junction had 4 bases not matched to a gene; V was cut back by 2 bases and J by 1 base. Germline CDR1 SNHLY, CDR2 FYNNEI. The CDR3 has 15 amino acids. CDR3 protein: CASSELRTGQETQYF. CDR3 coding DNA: TGTGCCAGCAGTGAACTTCGGACAGGCCAAGAGACCCAGTACTTC.

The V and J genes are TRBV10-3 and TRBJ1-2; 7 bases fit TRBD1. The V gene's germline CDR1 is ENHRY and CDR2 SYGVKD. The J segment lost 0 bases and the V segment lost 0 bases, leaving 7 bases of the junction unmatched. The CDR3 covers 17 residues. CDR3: CAISESSRTGANYGYTF. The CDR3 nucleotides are TGTGCCATCAGTGAGTCGAGTAGGACAGGCGCTAACTATGGCTACACCTTC.

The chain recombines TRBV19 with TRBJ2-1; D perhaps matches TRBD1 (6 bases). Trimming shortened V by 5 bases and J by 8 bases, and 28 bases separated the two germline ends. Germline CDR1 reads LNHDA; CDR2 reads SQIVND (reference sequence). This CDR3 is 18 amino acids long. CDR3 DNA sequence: TGTGCCAGTAGTTCACTTCAGGGGTCGGGTGGACACTTGGATGAGCAGTTCTTC. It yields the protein CASSSLQGSGGHLDEQFF.